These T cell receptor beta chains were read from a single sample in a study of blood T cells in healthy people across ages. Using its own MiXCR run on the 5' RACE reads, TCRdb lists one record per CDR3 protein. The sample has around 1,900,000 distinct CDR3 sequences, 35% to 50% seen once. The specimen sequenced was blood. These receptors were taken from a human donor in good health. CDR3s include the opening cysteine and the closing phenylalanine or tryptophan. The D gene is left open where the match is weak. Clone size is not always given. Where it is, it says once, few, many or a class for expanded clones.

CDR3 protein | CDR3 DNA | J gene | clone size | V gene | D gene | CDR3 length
CSAREGGGAEEQFF | TGCAGTGCTAGAGAGGGCGGGGGGGCAGAAGAGCAGTTCTTC | TRBJ2-1 | - | TRBV20-1 | TRBD2 | 14
CASSDGQARSSQQFF | TGTGCCAGCAGCGATGGACAAGCCCGAAGCTCCCAGCAGTTCTTC | TRBJ2-1 | - | TRBV13 | - | 15
CSAYRNNYEQYF | TGCAGTGCTTACAGGAATAACTACGAGCAGTACTTC | TRBJ2-7 | few | TRBV20-1 | - | 12
CASTNLLAGGQETQYF | TGTGCCAGCACCAACTTACTAGCGGGGGGACAAGAGACCCAGTACTTC | TRBJ2-5 | - | TRBV7-2 | TRBD2 | 16
CASSPRLAGVETQYF | TGTGCCAGCAGTCCCCGCTTAGCGGGGGTAGAGACCCAGTACTTC | TRBJ2-5 | - | TRBV28 | TRBD2 | 15
CASSHEGTGELFF | TGCGCCAGCAGCCACGAGGGGACCGGGGAGCTGTTTTTT | TRBJ2-2 | once | TRBV4-1 | - | 13
CASSLATGANYGYTF | TGTGCCAGCAGCTTAGCGACAGGAGCAAACTATGGCTACACCTTC | TRBJ1-2 | few | TRBV7-2 | - | 15
CASRTGLAARTDTQYF | TGTGCCAGCAGGACAGGGCTAGCGGCCCGCACAGATACGCAGTATTTT | TRBJ2-3 | - | TRBV6-2/TRBV6-3 | - | 16
CASSSHLNGLDGHTF | TGCGCCAGCAGCTCCCACCTTAATGGACTTGATGGCCACACCTTC | TRBJ1-2 | - | TRBV5-1 | - | 15
CASSFGTDAYEQYF | TGCGCCAGCAGCTTCGGGACAGACGCCTACGAGCAGTACTTC | TRBJ2-7 | - | TRBV5-1 | TRBD1 | 14
CASRPTSGDQRGTGELFF | TGTGCCAGCAGGCCGACTAGCGGGGACCAACGGGGCACCGGGGAGCTGTTTTTT | TRBJ2-2 | - | TRBV12-3/TRBV12-4 | TRBD2 | 18
CASSYVTGPDTQYF | TGTGCCAGCAGTTACGTTACAGGCCCAGATACGCAGTATTTT | TRBJ2-3 | few | TRBV6-5 | - | 14
CASRIRLDPENTGELFF | TGCGCCAGCAGAATCCGCCTCGACCCTGAGAACACCGGGGAGCTGTTTTTT | TRBJ2-2 | few | TRBV4-3 | - | 17
CSADFTGADTQYF | TGCAGTGCTGACTTCACAGGGGCAGATACGCAGTATTTT | TRBJ2-3 | - | TRBV20-1 | TRBD1 | 13